The clone carrying this TCR beta chain was recorded a few times. Germline V CDR1 and CDR2: ENHRY, SYGVKD. Between the trimmed V and J ends, which lost 0 bases and 6 bases, there was a span of 11 bases. CDR3 size: 14 residues. This entry belongs to a study of beta chain features in type 1 diabetes. The isolated RNA, all of it, was reverse transcribed, so expressed TCRB transcripts were what got sequenced. Clones were read by immunoSEQ multiplex PCR, and TCRdb kept only the in-frame ones, dropping some. This table holds hundreds of thousands of clones, 12% to 15% found once. Sample: central memory CD4+ T cells from blood. The sequence came from a man aged 25-40 years in good health. The V gene is TRBV10-3, the J gene TRBJ1-2; D is undetermined. The CDR3 DNA follows: TGTGCCATCAGTGAGTCCGCGTCCAATCATGGCTACACCTTC. It encodes CAISESASNHGYTF.